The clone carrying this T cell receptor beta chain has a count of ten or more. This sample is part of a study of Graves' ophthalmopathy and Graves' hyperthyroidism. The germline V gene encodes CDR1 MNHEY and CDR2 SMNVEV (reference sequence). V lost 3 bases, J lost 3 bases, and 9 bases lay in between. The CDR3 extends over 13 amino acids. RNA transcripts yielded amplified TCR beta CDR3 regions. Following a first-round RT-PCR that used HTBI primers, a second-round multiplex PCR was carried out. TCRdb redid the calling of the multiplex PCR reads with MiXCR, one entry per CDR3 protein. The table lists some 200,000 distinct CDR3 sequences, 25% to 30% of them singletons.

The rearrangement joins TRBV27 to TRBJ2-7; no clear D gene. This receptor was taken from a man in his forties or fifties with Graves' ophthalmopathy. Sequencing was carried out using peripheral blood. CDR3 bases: TGTGCCAGCAGTTTGACAAACTTCTACGAGCAGTACTTC. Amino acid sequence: CASSLTNFYEQYF.